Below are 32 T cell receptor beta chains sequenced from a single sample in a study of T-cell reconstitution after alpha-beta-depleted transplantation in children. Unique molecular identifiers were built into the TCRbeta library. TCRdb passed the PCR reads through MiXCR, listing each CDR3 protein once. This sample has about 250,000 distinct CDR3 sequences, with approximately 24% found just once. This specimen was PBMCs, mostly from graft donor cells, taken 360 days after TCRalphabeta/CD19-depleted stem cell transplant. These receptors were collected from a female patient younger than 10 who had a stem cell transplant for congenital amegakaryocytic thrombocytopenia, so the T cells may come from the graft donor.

DNA for the CDR3: TGCGCCAGCAGCTTGGTAGCGGGAGCTTACACCGGGGAGCTGTTTTTT. This encodes CASSLVAGAYTGELFF. This chain links TRBV5-1 with TRBJ2-2; 9 bases line up with TRBD2. The germline V gene encodes CDR1 SGHRS and CDR2 YFSETQ. The CDR3 contains 16 residues. V lost 0 bases and J lost 3; bases outside the gene matches: 3.

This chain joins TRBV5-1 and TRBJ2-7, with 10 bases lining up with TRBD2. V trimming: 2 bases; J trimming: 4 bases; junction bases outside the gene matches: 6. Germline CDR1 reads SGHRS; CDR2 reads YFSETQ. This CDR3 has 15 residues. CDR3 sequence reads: CASSFTGTSVYEQYF. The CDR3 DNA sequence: TGCGCCAGCAGCTTTACCGGGACTAGCGTTTACGAGCAGTACTTC. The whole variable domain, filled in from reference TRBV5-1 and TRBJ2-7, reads KAGVTQTPRYLIKTRGQQVTLSCSPISGHRSVSWYQQTPGQGLQFLFEYFSETQRNKGNFPGRFSGRQFSNSRSEMNVSTLELGDSALYLCASSFTGTSVYEQYFGPGTRLTVT.

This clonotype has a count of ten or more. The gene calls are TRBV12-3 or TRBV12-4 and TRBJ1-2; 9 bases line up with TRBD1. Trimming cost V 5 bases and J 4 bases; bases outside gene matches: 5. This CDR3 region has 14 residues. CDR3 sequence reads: CASSRTGAGYGYTF. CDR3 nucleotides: TGTGCCAGCAGTCGGACAGGGGCCGGCTATGGCTACACCTTC.

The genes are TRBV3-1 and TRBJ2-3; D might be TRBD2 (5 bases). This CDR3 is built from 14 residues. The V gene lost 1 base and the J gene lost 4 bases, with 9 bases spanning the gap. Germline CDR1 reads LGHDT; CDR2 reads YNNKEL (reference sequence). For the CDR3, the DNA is TGTGCCAGCAGCCAAGTGGAGGAACCAGATACGCAGTATTTT. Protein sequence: CASSQVEEPDTQYF.

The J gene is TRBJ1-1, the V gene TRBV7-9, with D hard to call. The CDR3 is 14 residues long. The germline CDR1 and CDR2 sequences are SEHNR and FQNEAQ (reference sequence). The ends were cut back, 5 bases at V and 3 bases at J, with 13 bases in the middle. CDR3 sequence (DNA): TGTGCCAGCAGCAATGAGGGCCGGCACACTGAAGCTTTCTTT. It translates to CASSNEGRHTEAFF.

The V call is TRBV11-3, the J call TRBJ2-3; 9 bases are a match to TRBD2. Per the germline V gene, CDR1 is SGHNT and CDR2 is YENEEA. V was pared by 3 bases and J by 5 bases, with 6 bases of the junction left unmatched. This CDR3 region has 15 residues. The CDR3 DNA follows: TGTGCCAGCAGCTTGGGTGCGGGGGGGCGAGATACGCAGTATTTT. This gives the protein CASSLGAGGRDTQYF.

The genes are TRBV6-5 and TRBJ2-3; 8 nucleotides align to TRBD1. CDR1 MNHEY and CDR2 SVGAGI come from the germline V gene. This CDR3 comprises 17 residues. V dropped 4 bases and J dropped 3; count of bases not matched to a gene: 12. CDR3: CASSSRTGIVGTDTQYF. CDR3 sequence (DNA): TGTGCCAGCAGTTCCAGGACAGGGATCGTGGGGACAGATACGCAGTATTTT.

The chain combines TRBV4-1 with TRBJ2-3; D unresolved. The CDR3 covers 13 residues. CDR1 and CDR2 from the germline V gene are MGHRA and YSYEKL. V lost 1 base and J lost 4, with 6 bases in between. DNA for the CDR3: TGCGCCAGCAGCCAAGCTGTGGCAGATACGCAGTATTTT. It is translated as CASSQAVADTQYF.

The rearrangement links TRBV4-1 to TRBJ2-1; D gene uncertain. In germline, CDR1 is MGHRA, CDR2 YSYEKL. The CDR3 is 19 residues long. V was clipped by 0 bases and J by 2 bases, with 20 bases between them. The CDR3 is CASSQDFIRHQKTYNEQFF. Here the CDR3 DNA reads TGCGCCAGCAGCCAAGATTTTATTCGGCACCAAAAAACCTACAATGAGCAGTTCTTC.

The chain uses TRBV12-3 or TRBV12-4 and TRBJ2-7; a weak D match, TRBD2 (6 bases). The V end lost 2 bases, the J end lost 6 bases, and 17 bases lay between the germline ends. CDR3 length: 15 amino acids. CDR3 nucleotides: TGTGCCAGCAGTTTAAGGGGACTGCTAGAGGCCGAGCAGTACTTC. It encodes CASSLRGLLEAEQYF.

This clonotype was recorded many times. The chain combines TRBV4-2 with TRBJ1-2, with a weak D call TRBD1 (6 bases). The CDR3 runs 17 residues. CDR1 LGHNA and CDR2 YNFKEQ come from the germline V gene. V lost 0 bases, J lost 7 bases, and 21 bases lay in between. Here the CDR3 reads CASSQEAGGGSISGYTF. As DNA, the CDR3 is TGTGCCAGCAGCCAAGAAGCGGGGGGCGGCTCCATCAGTGGCTACACCTTC.

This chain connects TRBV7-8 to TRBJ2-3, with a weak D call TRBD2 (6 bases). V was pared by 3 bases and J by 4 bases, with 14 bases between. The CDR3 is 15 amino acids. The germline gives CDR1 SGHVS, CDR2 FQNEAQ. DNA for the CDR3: TGTGCCAGCAGCTTTATAGGAGGGTTTCCAGATACGCAGTATTTT. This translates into CASSFIGGFPDTQYF. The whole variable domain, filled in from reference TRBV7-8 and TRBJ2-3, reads GAGVSQSPRYKVAKRGQDVALRCDPISGHVSLFWYQQALGQGPEFLTYFQNEAQLDKSGLPSDRFFAERPEGSVSTLKIQRTQQEDSAVYLCASSFIGGFPDTQYFGPGTRLTVL.

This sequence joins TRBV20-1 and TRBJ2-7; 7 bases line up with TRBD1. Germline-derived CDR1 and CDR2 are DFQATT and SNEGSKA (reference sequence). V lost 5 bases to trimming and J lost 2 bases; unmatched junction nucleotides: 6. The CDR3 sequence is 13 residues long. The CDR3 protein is CSASRTGAYEQYF. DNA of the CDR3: TGCAGTGCTTCTCGGACAGGAGCCTACGAGCAGTACTTC.

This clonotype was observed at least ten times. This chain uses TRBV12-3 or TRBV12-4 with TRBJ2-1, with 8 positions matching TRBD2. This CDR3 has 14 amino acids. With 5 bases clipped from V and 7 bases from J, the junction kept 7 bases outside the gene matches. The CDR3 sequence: CASSPTGLVNEQFF. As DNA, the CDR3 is TGTGCCAGCAGTCCGACGGGACTAGTAAATGAGCAGTTCTTC.

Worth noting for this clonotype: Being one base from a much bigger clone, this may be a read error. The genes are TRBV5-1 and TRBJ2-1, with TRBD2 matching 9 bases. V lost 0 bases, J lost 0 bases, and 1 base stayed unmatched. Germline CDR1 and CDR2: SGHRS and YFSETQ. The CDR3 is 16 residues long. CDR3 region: CASSLDSGSSYNEQFF. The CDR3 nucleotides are TGCGCCAGCAGCTTGGATAGCGGGAGCTCCTACAATGAGCAGTTCTTC.

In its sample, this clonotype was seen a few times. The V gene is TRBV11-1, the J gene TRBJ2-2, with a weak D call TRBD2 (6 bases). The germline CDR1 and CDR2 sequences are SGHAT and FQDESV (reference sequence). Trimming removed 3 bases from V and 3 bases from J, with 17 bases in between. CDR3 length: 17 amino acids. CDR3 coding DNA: TGTGCCAGCAGCTTGGTCGGGAGCGCGGAGGACACCGGGGAGCTGTTTTTT. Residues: CASSLVGSAEDTGELFF.

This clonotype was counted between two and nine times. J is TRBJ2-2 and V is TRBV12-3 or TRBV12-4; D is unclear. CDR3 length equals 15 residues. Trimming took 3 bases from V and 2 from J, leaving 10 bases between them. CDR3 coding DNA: TGTGCCAGCAGTTTTAAACCCATCAACACCGGGGAGCTGTTTTTT. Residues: CASSFKPINTGELFF.

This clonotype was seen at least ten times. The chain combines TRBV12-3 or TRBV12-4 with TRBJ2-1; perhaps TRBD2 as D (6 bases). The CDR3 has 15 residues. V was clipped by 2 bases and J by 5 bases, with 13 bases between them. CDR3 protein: CASSLNLAQNNEQFF. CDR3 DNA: TGTGCCAGCAGTTTAAATCTAGCGCAAAACAATGAGCAGTTCTTC.

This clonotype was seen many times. Here the CDR3 reads CSARDFSGNTIYF. Written as DNA, the CDR3 is TGCAGTGCTAGGGACTTCTCTGGAAACACCATATATTTT. The V and J genes are TRBV20-1 and TRBJ1-3; D is unresolved. This CDR3 has 13 residues. Germline loops: CDR1 DFQATT, CDR2 SNEGSKA (reference sequence). Trimming took off 3 bases at V and 0 bases at J, with 6 bases between the two ends.

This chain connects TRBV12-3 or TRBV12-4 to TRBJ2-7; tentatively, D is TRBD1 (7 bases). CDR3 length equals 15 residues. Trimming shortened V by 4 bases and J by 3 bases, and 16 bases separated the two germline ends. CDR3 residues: CASSYGPGGYYEQYF. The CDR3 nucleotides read TGTGCCAGCAGTTACGGTCCAGGGGGGTACTACGAGCAGTACTTC.

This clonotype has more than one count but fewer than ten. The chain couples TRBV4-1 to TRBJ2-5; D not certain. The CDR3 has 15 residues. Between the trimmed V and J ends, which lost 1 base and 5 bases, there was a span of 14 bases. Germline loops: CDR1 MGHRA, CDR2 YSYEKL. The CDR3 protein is CASSQVGRVLETQYF. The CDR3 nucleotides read TGCGCCAGCAGCCAAGTCGGACGAGTCCTGGAGACCCAGTACTTC.

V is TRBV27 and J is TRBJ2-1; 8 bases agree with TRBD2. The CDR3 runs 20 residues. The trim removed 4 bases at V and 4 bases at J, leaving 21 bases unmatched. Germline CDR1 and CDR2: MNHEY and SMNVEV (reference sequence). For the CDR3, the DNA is TGTGCCAGCAGTTCCGCTTGGAGCGGGGGTTACCGAGGGTTGTACAATGAGCAGTTCTTC. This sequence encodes CASSSAWSGGYRGLYNEQFF.

Written as DNA, the CDR3 is TGTGCCAGCAGTTACTCTGGTAGTATGGAGACCCAGTACTTC. Translation gives CASSYSGSMETQYF. This sequence joins TRBV6-2 or TRBV6-3 and TRBJ2-5; D is ambiguous. The CDR3 contains 14 residues. Germline CDR1 MNHEY, CDR2 SVGEGT. Between the trimmed V and J ends, which lost 0 bases and 5 bases, there was a span of 10 bases.

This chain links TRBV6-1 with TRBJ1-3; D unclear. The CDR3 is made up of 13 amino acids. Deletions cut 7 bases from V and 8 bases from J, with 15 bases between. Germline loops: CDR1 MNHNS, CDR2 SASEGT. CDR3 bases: TGTGCCAGCAACCGATACTTTGGGGACACCATATATTTT. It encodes CASNRYFGDTIYF.

For the CDR3, the DNA is TGTGCCAGCAGTTTTGGGATGGTGTACGAGCAGTACTTC. Its translation: CASSFGMVYEQYF. This chain links TRBV12-3 or TRBV12-4 with TRBJ2-7; no reliable D call. V was shortened by 3 bases and J by 4 bases, with 10 bases between the two germline ends. This CDR3 comprises 13 residues.

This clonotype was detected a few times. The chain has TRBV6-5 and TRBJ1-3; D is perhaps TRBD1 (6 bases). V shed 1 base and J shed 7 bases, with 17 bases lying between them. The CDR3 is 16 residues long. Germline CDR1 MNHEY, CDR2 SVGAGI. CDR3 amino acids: CASSYLTRGRANTIYF. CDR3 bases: TGTGCCAGCAGTTACTTAACCCGGGGGCGGGCGAACACCATATATTTT.

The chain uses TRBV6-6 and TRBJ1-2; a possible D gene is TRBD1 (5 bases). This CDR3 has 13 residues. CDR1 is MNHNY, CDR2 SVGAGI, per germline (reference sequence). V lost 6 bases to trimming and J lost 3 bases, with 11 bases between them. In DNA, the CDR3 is TGTGCCAGCAGGCCCCAGGGCCACTATGGCTACACCTTC. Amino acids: CASRPQGHYGYTF.

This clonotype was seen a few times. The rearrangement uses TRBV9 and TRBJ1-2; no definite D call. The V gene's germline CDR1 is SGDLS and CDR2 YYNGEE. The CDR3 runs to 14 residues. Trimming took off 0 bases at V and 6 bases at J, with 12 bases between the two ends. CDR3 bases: TGTGCCAGCAGCGTAGGTCCAGGCCAGGATGGCTACACCTTC. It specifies CASSVGPGQDGYTF.

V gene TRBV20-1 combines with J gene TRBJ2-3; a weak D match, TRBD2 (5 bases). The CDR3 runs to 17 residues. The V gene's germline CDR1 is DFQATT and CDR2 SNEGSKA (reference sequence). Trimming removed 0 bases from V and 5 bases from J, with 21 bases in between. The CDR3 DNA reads TGCAGTGCTAGAGAATATGACTACCTCCCTTGGGGAGATACGCAGTATTTT. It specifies CSAREYDYLPWGDTQYF.

The CDR3 DNA follows: TGTGCCACCAGTGAACTAGCGGGCAACAATGAGCAGTTCTTC. Translated: CATSELAGNNEQFF. The chain carries TRBV24-1 and TRBJ2-1, with 9 bases matching TRBD2. Looked up from germline, CDR1 is KGHDR and CDR2 is SFDVKD. The CDR3 totals 14 residues. After removal of 4 bases from V and 5 bases from J, the junction contained 2 bases not matched to a gene.

CDR3 in amino acids: CASSRDGSADQPQHF. The CDR3 coding sequence is TGTGCCAGCTCGAGGGACGGGTCAGCGGATCAGCCCCAGCATTTT. The chain recombines TRBV7-8 with TRBJ1-5; weak D call: TRBD1 (5 bases). The CDR3 extends over 15 amino acids. V shed 8 bases and J shed 5 bases, with 19 bases lying between them. Germline V CDR1 and CDR2: SGHVS, FQNEAQ.

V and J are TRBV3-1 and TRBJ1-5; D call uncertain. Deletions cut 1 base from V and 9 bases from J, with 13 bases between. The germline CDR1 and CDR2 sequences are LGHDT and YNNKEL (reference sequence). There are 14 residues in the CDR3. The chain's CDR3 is CASSQGTADSPQHF. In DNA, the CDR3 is TGTGCCAGCAGCCAAGGGACGGCCGATTCGCCCCAGCATTTT.